These 7 T cell receptor beta chains were all obtained from the same sample, sequenced in a study of blood T cell repertoires in COVID-19. TCRdb's copy holds only in-frame clones and misses some; the assay was immunoSEQ multiplex PCR. The sample shows about 170,000 clones, approximately 81% of them seen only once. The sequencing input was peripheral blood. These receptor sequences come from a woman in her 70s with COVID-19, enrolled during active disease.

This clone was observed a handful of times. V usage is TRBV4-1 and J usage is TRBJ2-3; D unresolved. V was trimmed by 1 base and J by 5 bases, leaving 10 bases between them. Germline V gene sequence: CDR1 MGHRA, CDR2 YSYEKL. The CDR3 sequence is 14 residues long. The CDR3 loop is CASSQATRRDTQYF. Written as DNA, the CDR3 is TGCGCCAGCAGCCAAGCGACGCGGAGAGATACGCAGTATTTT.

V gene TRBV3-1 (or the pseudogene TRBV3-2) combines with J gene TRBJ1-2; D is ambiguous. The CDR3 is 14 residues long. CDR1 and CDR2 from the germline V gene are LGHDT and YNNKEL (reference sequence). V was pared by 0 bases and J by 4 bases, with 9 bases between. The CDR3 region has the DNA TGTGCCAGCAGCCAAGATGCCGGTCGCTATGGCTACACCTTC. It specifies CASSQDAGRYGYTF.

This clone was seen a few times. This chain uses TRBV28 with TRBJ2-4, with 7 nucleotides matching TRBD2. The V and J ends lost 6 bases and 1 base, in that order; junction bases with no gene match: 15. This CDR3 spans 18 amino acids. The germline gives CDR1 MDHEN, CDR2 SYDVKM. The CDR3 DNA reads TGTGCCAGCAGCCATTTTGGGAGGGGCCAAGGCGCCAAAAACATTCAGTACTTC. It translates to CASSHFGRGQGAKNIQYF.

This chain connects TRBV18 to TRBJ1-6, with D uncertain. Trimming took 6 bases from V and 5 from J, leaving 14 bases between them. The CDR3 has 15 amino acids. The germline CDR1 and CDR2 sequences are KGHSH and LQKENI. The CDR3 sequence: CASSPRAPDNSPLHF. The CDR3 nucleotides read TGTGCCAGCTCTCCGCGGGCCCCAGATAATTCACCCCTCCACTTT.

The sample holds a few counts of this clone. This sequence joins TRBV28 and TRBJ2-5, with D perhaps TRBD2 (5 bases). CDR1 and CDR2 (germline): MDHEN, SYDVKM. V gave up 2 bases and J gave up 7 bases, with 5 bases separating them. The CDR3 has 11 residues. In nucleotides, the CDR3 is TGTGCCAGCAGTTTAGAGGGGACCCAGTACTTC. It encodes CASSLEGTQYF.

The V call is TRBV18, the J call TRBJ2-2; perhaps TRBD1 as D (6 bases). The V gene lost 6 bases and the J gene lost 1 base, with 15 bases spanning the gap. There are 16 residues in the CDR3. Germline V lookup: CDR1 KGHSH, CDR2 LQKENI. CDR3 in DNA: TGTGCCAGCTCTTCACAACGGACAGAGAACACCGGGGAGCTGTTTTTT. This translates into CASSSQRTENTGELFF.

The chain recombines TRBV30 with TRBJ2-3; perhaps TRBD2 as D (5 bases). The germline gives CDR1 GTSNPN, CDR2 SVGIG (reference sequence). CDR3 length: 13 amino acids. V was shortened by 7 bases and J by 1 base, with 12 bases between the two germline ends. CDR3 coding DNA: TGTGCCTTCGTAGAGGGTGGCACAGATACGCAGTATTTT. Residues: CAFVEGGTDTQYF.